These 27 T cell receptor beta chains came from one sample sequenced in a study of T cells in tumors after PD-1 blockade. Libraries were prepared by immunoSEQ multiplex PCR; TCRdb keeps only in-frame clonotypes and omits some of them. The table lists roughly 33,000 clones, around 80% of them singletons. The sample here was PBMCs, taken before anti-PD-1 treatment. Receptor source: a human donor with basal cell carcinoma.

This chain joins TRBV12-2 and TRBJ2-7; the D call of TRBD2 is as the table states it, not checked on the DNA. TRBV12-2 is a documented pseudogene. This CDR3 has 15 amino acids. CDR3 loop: CASRLDVAVTYEQYF. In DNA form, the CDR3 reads TGTGCAAGTCGCTTAGATGTAGCGGTTACCTACGAGCAGTACTTC.

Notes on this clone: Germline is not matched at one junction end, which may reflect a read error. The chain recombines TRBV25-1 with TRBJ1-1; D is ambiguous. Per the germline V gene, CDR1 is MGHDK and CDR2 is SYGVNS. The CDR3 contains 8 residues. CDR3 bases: TGTGCCAGCGCTGAGGCTTTCTTT. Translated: CASAEAFF.

DNA of the CDR3: TGTGCCAGCAGCTCCGGCCTTCGAGGAGAAAAACTGTTTTTT. Protein sequence: CASSSGLRGEKLFF. The V call is TRBV5-4, the J call TRBJ1-4; unclear D gene. The V and J ends lost 3 bases and 8 bases respectively, with 14 bases between them. Germline lookup yields CDR1 SGHNT and CDR2 YYREEE (reference sequence). This CDR3 has 14 amino acids.

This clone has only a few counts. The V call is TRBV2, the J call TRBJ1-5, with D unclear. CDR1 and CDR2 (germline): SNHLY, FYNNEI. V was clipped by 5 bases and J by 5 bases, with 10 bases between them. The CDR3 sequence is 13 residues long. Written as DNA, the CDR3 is TGTGCCAGCAGTACGGACCGGGATCAGCCCCAGCATTTT. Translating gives CASSTDRDQPQHF.

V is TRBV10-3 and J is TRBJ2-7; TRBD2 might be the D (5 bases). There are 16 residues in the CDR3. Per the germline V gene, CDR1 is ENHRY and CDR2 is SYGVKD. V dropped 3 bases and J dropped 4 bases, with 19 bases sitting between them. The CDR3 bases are TGTGCCATCAGTGATTGGACTCCTGCGGGCCTTTACGAGCAGTACTTC. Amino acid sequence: CAISDWTPAGLYEQYF.

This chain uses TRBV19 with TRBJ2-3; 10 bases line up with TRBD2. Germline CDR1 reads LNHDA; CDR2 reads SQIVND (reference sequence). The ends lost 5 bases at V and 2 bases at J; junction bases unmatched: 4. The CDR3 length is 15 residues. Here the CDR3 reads CASSGLADFTDTQYF. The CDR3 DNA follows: TGTGCCAGTAGTGGACTAGCGGACTTCACAGATACGCAGTATTTT.

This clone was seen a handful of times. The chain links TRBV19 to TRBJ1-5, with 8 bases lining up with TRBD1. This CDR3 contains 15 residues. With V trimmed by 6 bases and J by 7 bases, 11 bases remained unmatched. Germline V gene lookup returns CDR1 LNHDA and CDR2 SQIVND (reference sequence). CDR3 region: CASSPRTRGPQPQHF. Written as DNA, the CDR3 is TGTGCCAGTAGCCCCCGAACCAGGGGGCCGCAGCCCCAGCATTTT. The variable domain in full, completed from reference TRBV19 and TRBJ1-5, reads DGGITQSPKYLFRKEGQNVTLSCEQNLNHDAMYWYRQDPGQGLRLIYYSQIVNDFQKGDIAEGYSVSREKKESFPLTVTSAQKNPTAFYLCASSPRTRGPQPQHFGDGTRLSIL.

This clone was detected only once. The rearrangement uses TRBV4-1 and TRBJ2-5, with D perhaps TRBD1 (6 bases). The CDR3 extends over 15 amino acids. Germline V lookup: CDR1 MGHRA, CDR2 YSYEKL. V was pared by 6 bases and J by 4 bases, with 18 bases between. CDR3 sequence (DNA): TGCGCCAGCAGGCGTTTCGCAGGGGTCGGAGAGACCCAGTACTTC. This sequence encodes CASRRFAGVGETQYF.

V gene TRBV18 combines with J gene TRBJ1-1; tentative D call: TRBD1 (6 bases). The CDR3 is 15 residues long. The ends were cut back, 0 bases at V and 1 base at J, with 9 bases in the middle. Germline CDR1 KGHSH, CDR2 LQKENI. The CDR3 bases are TGTGCCAGCTCACCACCCAGGGGACAGAACACTGAAGCTTTCTTT. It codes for CASSPPRGQNTEAFF.

In DNA form, the CDR3 reads TGTGCCAGCAGCCAGGGGACAGGCAATCAGCCCCAGCATTTT. Translation: CASSQGTGNQPQHF. The chain joins TRBV6-5 to TRBJ1-5; 7 nucleotides agree with TRBD1. In germline, CDR1 is MNHEY, CDR2 SVGAGI. This CDR3 comprises 14 residues. Losses at the gene ends were 6 bases for V and 2 bases for J; bases not matched to a gene: 4.

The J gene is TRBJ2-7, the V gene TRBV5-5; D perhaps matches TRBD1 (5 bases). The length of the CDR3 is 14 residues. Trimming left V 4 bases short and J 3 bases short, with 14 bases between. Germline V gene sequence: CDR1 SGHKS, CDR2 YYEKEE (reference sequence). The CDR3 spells CASSPGHLYYEQYF. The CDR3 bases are TGTGCCAGCAGCCCTGGACACCTCTACTACGAGCAGTACTTC.

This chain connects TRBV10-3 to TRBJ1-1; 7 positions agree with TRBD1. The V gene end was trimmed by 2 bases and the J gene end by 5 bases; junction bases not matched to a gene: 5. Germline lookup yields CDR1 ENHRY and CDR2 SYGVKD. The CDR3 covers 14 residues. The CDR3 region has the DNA TGTGCCATCAGTGAGGCAGGGGGAGGGACTGAAGCTTTCTTT. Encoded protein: CAISEAGGGTEAFF.

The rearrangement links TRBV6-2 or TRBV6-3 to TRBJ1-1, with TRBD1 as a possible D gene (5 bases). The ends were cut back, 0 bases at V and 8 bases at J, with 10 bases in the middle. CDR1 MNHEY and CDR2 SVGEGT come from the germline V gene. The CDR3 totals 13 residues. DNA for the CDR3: TGTGCCAGCAGTTACTCGGGGGATGAGGAAGCTTTCTTT. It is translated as CASSYSGDEEAFF.

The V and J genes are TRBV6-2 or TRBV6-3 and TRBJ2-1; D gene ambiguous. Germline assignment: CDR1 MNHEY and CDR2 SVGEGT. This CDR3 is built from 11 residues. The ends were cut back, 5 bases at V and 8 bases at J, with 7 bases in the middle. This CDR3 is CASSRLDEQFF. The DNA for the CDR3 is TGTGCCAGCAGTCGCTTGGATGAGCAGTTCTTC.

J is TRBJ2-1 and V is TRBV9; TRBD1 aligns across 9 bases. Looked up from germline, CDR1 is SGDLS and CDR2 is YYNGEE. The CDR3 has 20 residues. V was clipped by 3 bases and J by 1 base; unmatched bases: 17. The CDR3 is CASSEPKRGQGQNSYNEQFF. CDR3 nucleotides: TGTGCCAGCAGCGAACCAAAGAGGGGACAGGGCCAAAATTCCTACAATGAGCAGTTCTTC.

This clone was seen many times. Written as DNA, the CDR3 is TGCGCCAGCAGCCAAGAGCTGGGGACACTGCACTATGGCTACACCTTC. Translating gives CASSQELGTLHYGYTF. The chain links TRBV4-1 to TRBJ1-2; possibly TRBD1 for D (6 bases). Germline V gene data show CDR1 as MGHRA and CDR2 as YSYEKL. The CDR3 length is 16 residues. Trimming took off 0 bases at V and 3 bases at J, with 14 bases between the two ends.

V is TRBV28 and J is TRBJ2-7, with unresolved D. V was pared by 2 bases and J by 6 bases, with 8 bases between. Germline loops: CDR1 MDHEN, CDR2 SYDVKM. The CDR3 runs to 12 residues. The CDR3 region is CASSLGLPEQYF. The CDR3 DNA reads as TGTGCCAGCAGTTTAGGTTTACCCGAGCAGTACTTC.

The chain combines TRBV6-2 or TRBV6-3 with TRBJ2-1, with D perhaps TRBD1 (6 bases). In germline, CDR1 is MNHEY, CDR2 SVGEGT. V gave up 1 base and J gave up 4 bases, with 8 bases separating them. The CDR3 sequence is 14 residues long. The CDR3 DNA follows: TGTGCCAGCAGTTACTTGGGACAATACAATGAGCAGTTCTTC. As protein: CASSYLGQYNEQFF.

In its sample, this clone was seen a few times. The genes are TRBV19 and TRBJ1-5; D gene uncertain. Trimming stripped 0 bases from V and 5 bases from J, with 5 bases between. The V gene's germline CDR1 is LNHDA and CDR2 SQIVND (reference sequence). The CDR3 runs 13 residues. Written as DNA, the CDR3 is TGTGCCAGTAGTATAGATAAGTATCAGCCCCAGCATTTT. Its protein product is CASSIDKYQPQHF. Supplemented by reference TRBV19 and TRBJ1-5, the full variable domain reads DGGITQSPKYLFRKEGQNVTLSCEQNLNHDAMYWYRQDPGQGLRLIYYSQIVNDFQKGDIAEGYSVSREKKESFPLTVTSAQKNPTAFYLCASSIDKYQPQHFGDGTRLSIL.

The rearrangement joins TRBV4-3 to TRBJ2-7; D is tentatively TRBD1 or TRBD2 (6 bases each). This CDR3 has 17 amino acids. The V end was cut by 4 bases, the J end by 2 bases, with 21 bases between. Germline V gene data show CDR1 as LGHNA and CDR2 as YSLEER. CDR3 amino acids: CASSLLKGGGGPYEQYF. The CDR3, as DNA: TGCGCCAGCAGCCTCCTTAAAGGAGGGGGTGGTCCCTACGAGCAGTACTTC.

In nucleotides, the CDR3 is TGCGCCAGCAGCTCAGGACAGGTTAATTCACCCCTCCACTTT. It is translated as CASSSGQVNSPLHF. This chain links TRBV5-1 with TRBJ1-6, with 7 bases lining up with TRBD1. The germline V gene encodes CDR1 SGHRS and CDR2 YFSETQ. Trimming at V came to 3 bases and at J to 6 bases, leaving 3 bases not matched to a gene. The CDR3 runs to 14 residues.

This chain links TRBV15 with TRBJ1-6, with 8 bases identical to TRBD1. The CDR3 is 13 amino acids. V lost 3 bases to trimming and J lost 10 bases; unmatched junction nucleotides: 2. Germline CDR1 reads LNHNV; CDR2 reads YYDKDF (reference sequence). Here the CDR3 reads CATSSSGGSPLHF. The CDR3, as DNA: TGTGCCACCAGCAGCTCAGGGGGCTCACCCCTCCACTTT. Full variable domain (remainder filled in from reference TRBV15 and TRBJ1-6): DAMVIQNPRYQVTQFGKPVTLSCSQTLNHNVMYWYQQKSSQAPKLLFHYYDKDFNNEADTPDNFQSRRPNTSFCFLDIRSPGLGDTAMYLCATSSSGGSPLHFGNGTRLTVT.

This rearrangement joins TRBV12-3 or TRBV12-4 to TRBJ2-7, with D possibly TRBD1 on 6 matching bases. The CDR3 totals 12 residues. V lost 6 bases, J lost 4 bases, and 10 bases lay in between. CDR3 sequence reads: CASSEQGYEQYF. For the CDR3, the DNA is TGTGCCAGCAGCGAACAGGGTTACGAGCAGTACTTC.

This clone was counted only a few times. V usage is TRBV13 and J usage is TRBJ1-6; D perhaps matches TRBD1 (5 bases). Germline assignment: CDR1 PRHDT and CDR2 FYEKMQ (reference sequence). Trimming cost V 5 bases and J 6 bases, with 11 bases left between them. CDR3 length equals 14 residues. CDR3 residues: CASSRGQFNSPLHF. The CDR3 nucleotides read TGTGCCAGCAGCCGTGGACAATTTAATTCACCCCTCCACTTT.

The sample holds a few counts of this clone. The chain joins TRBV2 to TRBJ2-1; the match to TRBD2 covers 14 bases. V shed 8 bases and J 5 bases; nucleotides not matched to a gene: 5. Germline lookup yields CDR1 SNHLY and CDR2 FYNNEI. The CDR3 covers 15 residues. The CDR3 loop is CASRLAGGLHNEQFF. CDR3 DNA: TGTGCCAGCCGACTAGCGGGGGGGCTCCACAATGAGCAGTTCTTC.

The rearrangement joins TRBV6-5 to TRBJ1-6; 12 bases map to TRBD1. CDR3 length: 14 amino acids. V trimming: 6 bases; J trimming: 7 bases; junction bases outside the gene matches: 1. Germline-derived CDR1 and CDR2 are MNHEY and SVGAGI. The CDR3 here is CASRGTGGNSPLHF. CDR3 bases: TGTGCCAGCAGAGGGACAGGGGGCAATTCACCCCTCCACTTT.

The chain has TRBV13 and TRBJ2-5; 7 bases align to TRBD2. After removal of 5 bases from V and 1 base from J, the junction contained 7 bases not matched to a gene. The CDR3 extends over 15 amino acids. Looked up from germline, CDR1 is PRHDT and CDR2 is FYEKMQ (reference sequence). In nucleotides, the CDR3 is TGTGCCAGCAGCCGTCTAGCGGAGGTCCAAGAGACCCAGTACTTC. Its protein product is CASSRLAEVQETQYF.